One and the same sample provided the 9 T cell receptor beta chains below, sequenced in a study of blood T cell repertoires in COVID-19. Measured with immunoSEQ multiplex PCR; TCRdb has only the in-frame clones, and not every one. Among 150,000 to 160,000 clones, approximately 86% were seen once, and the ten largest hold roughly 2.2%. The specimen sequenced was peripheral blood. The receptors originated from a woman in her 70s with acute or convalescent COVID-19.

This clone was seen a few times. V usage is TRBV28 and J usage is TRBJ1-3; 9 positions match TRBD1. V dropped 7 bases and J dropped 5; count of bases not matched to a gene: 9. Germline V CDR1 and CDR2: MDHEN, SYDVKM. This CDR3 is built from 15 residues. Here the CDR3 reads CASKFTGTGRNTIYF. For the CDR3, the DNA is TGTGCCAGCAAATTCACCGGGACAGGGCGAAACACCATATATTTT.

About this clone: A read error may produce the germline difference seen at one junction end. Other DNA sequences of this sample code for an identical CDR3. The chain joins TRBV15 to TRBJ2-1; 9 nucleotides agree with TRBD1. CDR3 size: 17 residues. Germline V gene data show CDR1 as LNHNV and CDR2 as YYDKDF (reference sequence). CDR3 loop: CATSSTSDRGSYNEQFF. CDR3 nucleotide sequence: TGTGCCACCAGCTCCACGTCGGACAGGGGCTCCTACAATGAGCAATTCTTC.

The chain uses TRBV5-5 and TRBJ1-2; 7 bases fit TRBD1. Unmatched junction bases numbered 8, after V lost 4 bases and J lost 2 bases. The CDR3 has 15 amino acids. Germline V gives CDR1 SGHKS, CDR2 YYEKEE (reference sequence). The CDR3 DNA follows: TGTGCCAGCAGCGTTGCGGCAGGGGGGAACTATGGCTACACCTTC. Its translation: CASSVAAGGNYGYTF.

The CDR3 sequence: CASSLRGYGYTF. CDR3 sequence (DNA): TGTGCCAGCAGCTTGCGGGGGTATGGCTACACCTTC. The chain carries TRBV5-6 and TRBJ1-2, with D possibly matching TRBD1 (5 bases). Germline V gene data show CDR1 as SGHDT and CDR2 as YYEEEE. V lost 1 base and J 5 bases, leaving 6 bases between the germline ends. The CDR3 runs 12 residues. Using reference TRBV5-6 and TRBJ1-2 for the parts outside the CDR3, the full variable domain is DAGVTQSPTHLIKTRGQQVTLRCSPKSGHDTVSWYQQALGQGPQFIFQYYEEEERQRGNFPDRFSGHQFPNYSSELNVNALLLGDSALYLCASSLRGYGYTFGSGTRLTVV.

The gene calls are TRBV2 and TRBJ2-1; D is undetermined. Germline CDR1 and CDR2: SNHLY and FYNNEI. CDR3 length: 13 residues. V lost 4 bases, J lost 5 bases, and 9 bases lay in between. The CDR3: CASSAELNNEQFF. CDR3 coding DNA: TGTGCCAGCAGTGCTGAGCTAAACAATGAGCAGTTCTTC.

The chain links TRBV6-5 to TRBJ1-2; no firm D call. Trimming left V 0 bases short and J 4 bases short, with 9 bases between. Looked up from germline, CDR1 is MNHEY and CDR2 is SVGAGI. This CDR3 comprises 14 residues. The CDR3 here is CASSYSGLSYGYTF. CDR3 coding DNA: TGTGCCAGCAGTTACTCCGGACTTAGCTATGGCTACACCTTC.

The chain employs TRBV5-6 and TRBJ2-7; 10 bases match TRBD2. The CDR3 length is 19 residues. V gave up 2 bases and J gave up 8 bases; unmatched junction bases: 22. From germline, CDR1 is SGHDT and CDR2 YYEEEE. CDR3 in DNA: TGTGCCAGCAGCTTCTGGTTTAGCGGGGGGACAGGCACATCTTATAAGCAGTACGTC. This encodes CASSFWFSGGTGTSYKQYV.

The CDR3 protein is CASSSQGSDTQYF. The CDR3 bases are TGTGCCAGCAGCTCGCAGGGGTCGGATACGCAGTATTTT. The chain employs TRBV5-4 and TRBJ2-3; perhaps TRBD1 as D (6 bases). V was shortened by 3 bases and J by 6 bases, with 11 bases between the two germline ends. The CDR3 extends over 13 amino acids. The germline V gene has CDR1 SGHNT and CDR2 YYREEE (reference sequence).

The chain links TRBV4-1 to TRBJ1-4; perhaps TRBD1 as D (5 bases). CDR1 MGHRA and CDR2 YSYEKL come from the germline V gene. CDR3 length equals 14 residues. The V gene lost 3 bases and the J gene lost 5 bases, with 10 bases spanning the gap. The CDR3 protein is CASSHGHLNEKLFF. CDR3 coding DNA: TGCGCCAGCAGCCATGGACATTTGAATGAAAAACTGTTTTTT.